This T cell receptor (beta chain) is from a study of siplizumab effects on memory and regulatory T cells. CDR1 SGHVS and CDR2 FQNEAQ come from the germline V gene. The CDR3 spans 15 residues. V lost 1 base and J lost 6; bases outside the gene matches: 5. Produced via immunoSEQ multiplex PCR; TCRdb's table is partial and in-frame only. The sample lists 100,000 or so clones; around 90% were seen once. The receptor's source is a human donor in good health. Source material: CD4+ T cells sorted from blood. The V call is TRBV7-8, the J call TRBJ2-1; 8 bases are a match to TRBD2. CDR3 amino acids: CASSLDFGGVNEQFF. CDR3 DNA: TGTGCCAGCAGCTTAGACTTCGGGGGGGTCAATGAGCAGTTCTTC.